Reported below is one T cell receptor beta chain. Time point described: newly diagnosed GD, antithyroid drugs for less than 3 months. The TCR library was prepared using RNA isolated from PBMCs. The sample is drawn from a study of regulatory T cells in long-lasting Graves disease. In building TCR beta libraries, iRepertoire HTBI primers were used together with Arm-PCR of CDR3 regions. A single record per CDR3 protein comes from TCRdb applying MiXCR to the multiplex PCR reads. The table lists approximately 350,000 distinct CDR3 sequences, roughly 17% of them singletons. These same data were also listed under a study on T cells in Graves' hyperthyroidism and ophthalmopathy. According to that study: A model of 13 V-J features distinguished ophthalmopathy from stable hyperthyroidism.

This clonotype originated in a woman aged 18-30 years with Graves disease. The specimen comprised peripheral blood mononuclear cells (PBMCs), sampled at new diagnosis, from a patient treated with antithyroid drugs.

The CDR3 DNA reads TGTGCCACCAGTGATAGGGGGCAGGGGTTGGAAACGCAGTATTTT. Its protein product is CATSDRGQGLETQYF. V and J are TRBV24-1 and TRBJ2-3; 7 bases match TRBD1. The ends lost 3 bases at V and 9 bases at J; junction bases unmatched: 11. This CDR3 region has 15 residues. CDR1 and CDR2 from the germline V gene are KGHDR and SFDVKD.